This T cell receptor beta chain was identified in a study of blood T cell repertoires in COVID-19. The table came from immunoSEQ multiplex PCR; TCRdb's copy has only in-frame clones and leaves some out. The sample holds nearly 250,000 clones, approximately 85% seen once. CDR3 length equals 17 residues. CDR1 and CDR2 (germline): MGHRA, YSYEKL. With 0 bases clipped from V and 3 bases from J, the junction kept 5 bases outside the gene matches. Input material: PBMCs or T cells enriched from blood (not recorded which). The V and J genes are TRBV4-1 and TRBJ2-1, with 10 bases aligning to TRBD1. This clonotype originated in a woman between 50 and 59 years old with acute COVID-19. The CDR3 spells CASSQDPDRGLYNEQFF. In DNA form, the CDR3 reads TGCGCCAGCAGCCAAGATCCCGACAGGGGGCTCTACAATGAGCAGTTCTTC.